What follows are 32 T cell receptor beta chains derived from one specimen sequenced in a study of T cells after yellow fever vaccination (dated by TCRdb to about 2019). The library relied on 5' RACE. TCRdb names Illumina HiSeq 2500 as the instrument used. TCRdb reran the public reads through fastp at Q25 and MiXCR, keeping productive beta chains. Each CDR3 protein appears once, grouped with its most common genes and DNA. The sample table records about 60,000 distinct CDR3 sequences; more than 5.5% of these occur just once. The ten largest account for roughly two fifths of the sample. The sample's treatment or condition label, decoded: live attenuated yellow fever vaccine strain. The source material was CD8+ T cells sorted from PBMCs, sampled on the day of the first yellow fever vaccination. The source of these receptors is a man aged 18 to 30 who received the YFV17D yellow fever vaccine.

This clonotype occurred many times. This chain uses TRBV7-3 with TRBJ2-7; 13 positions match TRBD2. The CDR3 is 16 residues long. The V gene's germline CDR1 is SGHTA and CDR2 FQGTGA. The ends lost 1 base at V and 2 bases at J; junction bases unmatched: 2. CDR3: CASSLRGLAGPYEQYV. The CDR3 DNA is TGTGCCAGCAGCTTAAGGGGACTAGCGGGGCCCTACGAGCAGTACGTC.

This clonotype was observed many times. The chain uses TRBV4-1 and TRBJ2-1; D is possibly TRBD1 (5 bases). The CDR3 contains 15 residues. Germline lookup yields CDR1 MGHRA and CDR2 YSYEKL. With 4 bases removed from V and 4 bases from J, the gap between germline ends came to 14 bases. Written as DNA, the CDR3 is TGCGCCAGCAGCCCCCAGGTAGGGGTTTACAATGAGCAGTTCTTC. Translated, it gives CASSPQVGVYNEQFF.

This clonotype was found many times. The rearrangement joins TRBV7-9 to TRBJ2-3, with D perhaps matching TRBD1 or TRBD2 (5 bases each). This CDR3 comprises 14 residues. V lost 4 bases to trimming and J lost 0 bases, with 8 bases between them. The germline V gene encodes CDR1 SEHNR and CDR2 FQNEAQ (reference sequence). CDR3 sequence (DNA): TGTGCCAGCAGCTGGGACCTAAGCACAGATACGCAGTATTTT. It codes for CASSWDLSTDTQYF.

This clonotype was seen more than once but under ten times. The chain has TRBV5-4 and TRBJ2-5; tentatively, D is TRBD1 or TRBD2 (5 bases each). The CDR3 totals 15 residues. Trimming removed 0 bases from V and 4 bases from J, with 13 bases in between. Looked up from germline, CDR1 is SGHNT and CDR2 is YYREEE (reference sequence). In DNA, the CDR3 is TGTGCCAGCAGCTTGGGGGGACGGGTTGGAGAGACCCAGTACTTC. Protein product: CASSLGGRVGETQYF. The full variable domain, its missing parts supplied by reference TRBV5-4 and TRBJ2-5, is ETGVTQSPTHLIKTRGQQVTLRCSSQSGHNTVSWYQQALGQGPQFIFQYYREEENGRGNFPPRFSGLQFPNYSSELNVNALELDDSALYLCASSLGGRVGETQYFGPGTRLLVL.

In this sample, this clonotype turned up many times. The chain carries TRBV20-1 and TRBJ2-1; D ambiguous. V was cut by 1 base and J by 2 bases, with 12 bases left in between. The germline V gene encodes CDR1 DFQATT and CDR2 SNEGSKA (reference sequence). The CDR3 extends over 15 amino acids. The CDR3, as DNA: TGCAGTGCTAGAGGGGTTAGACAACCCTACAATGAGCAGTTCTTC. Translation: CSARGVRQPYNEQFF.

This clonotype was found many times. The chain employs TRBV15 and TRBJ2-5; D not resolved. The V end lost 5 bases, the J end lost 1 base, and 14 bases lay between the germline ends. CDR3 length equals 15 residues. CDR1 LNHNV and CDR2 YYDKDF come from the germline V gene (reference sequence). In DNA, the CDR3 is TGTGCCACCAGCGGAGCAACCGAGATCCAAGAGACCCAGTACTTC. This gives the protein CATSGATEIQETQYF.

At least ten counts were recorded for this clonotype. The genes are TRBV4-3 and TRBJ2-7, with TRBD2 matching over 9 bases. The CDR3 sequence is 16 residues long. Germline values: CDR1 LGHNA, CDR2 YSLEER. Germline trimming cut 0 bases from V and 4 bases from J; bases unmatched to any gene: 7. CDR3 loop: CASSQDISGGWYEQYF. The CDR3 DNA sequence: TGCGCCAGCAGCCAAGATATTAGCGGGGGTTGGTACGAGCAGTACTTC.

The table lists this clonotype with many counts. V and J are TRBV29-1 and TRBJ2-7; D not resolved. Germline values: CDR1 SQVTM, CDR2 ANQGSEA. V lost 2 bases and J lost 7, with 9 bases in between. This CDR3 is 11 amino acids long. Here the CDR3 reads CSVERRNEQYF. The CDR3 DNA follows: TGCAGCGTTGAAAGACGGAATGAGCAGTACTTC.

This clonotype was counted at least ten times. Here the CDR3 reads CASSFSGAEQYF. The CDR3 nucleotides are TGTGCCAGCAGTTTCTCAGGGGCCGAGCAGTACTTC. The chain employs TRBV12-3 or TRBV12-4 and TRBJ2-7; maybe TRBD1 (6 bases). The CDR3 spans 12 residues. Trimming left V 3 bases short and J 6 bases short, with 9 bases between.

As to this clonotype: The junction departs from the called germline gene at one end, perhaps through a read error. V and J are TRBV7-3 and TRBJ2-3, with D perhaps matching TRBD1 (6 bases). The germline gives CDR1 SGHTA, CDR2 FQGTGA. The CDR3 spans 13 residues. CDR3 amino acids: CANSLTGQDTQYF. The CDR3 region has the DNA TGTGCCAACAGCTTAACAGGGCAAGACACGCAGTATTTT.

The rearrangement links TRBV4-3 to TRBJ1-2; D is possibly TRBD1 (5 bases). This CDR3 spans 14 amino acids. V lost 0 bases and J lost 8, with 13 bases in between. Germline lookup yields CDR1 LGHNA and CDR2 YSLEER. In nucleotides, the CDR3 is TGCGCCAGCAGCCAAGATTGGGGGGAGGGGGGCTACACCTTC. Its translation is CASSQDWGEGGYTF.

J is TRBJ2-1 and V is TRBV11-2; 8 nucleotides line up with TRBD1. This CDR3 comprises 16 residues. Germline V gene data show CDR1 as SGHAT and CDR2 as FQNNGV. V lost 2 bases to trimming and J lost 10 bases; unmatched junction nucleotides: 13. CDR3: CASSLTTGGSFKEQFF. The CDR3 coding sequence is TGTGCCAGCAGCTTAACCACAGGGGGGAGTTTCAAGGAGCAGTTCTTC.

This clonotype was detected ten times or more. The chain has TRBV7-8 and TRBJ2-7; possible D gene TRBD1, 6 bases. Germline CDR1 reads SGHVS; CDR2 reads FQNEAQ. This CDR3 has 15 amino acids. Trimming left V 2 bases short and J 4 bases short, with 15 bases between. CDR3 DNA: TGTGCCAGCAGCTTATTATCGGGACATACTTACGAGCAGTACGTC. This encodes CASSLLSGHTYEQYV.

This clonotype turned up a few times. This CDR3 reads CASSPSRGGILSSYNEQFF. The DNA of the CDR3 is TGTGCCAGCAGCCCAAGCAGGGGGGGGATCCTCAGCTCCTACAATGAGCAGTTCTTC. The J gene is TRBJ2-1, the V gene TRBV11-1; possibly TRBD1 or TRBD2 for D (7 bases each). The germline V gene encodes CDR1 SGHAT and CDR2 FQDESV (reference sequence). This CDR3 spans 19 amino acids. V shed 5 bases and J shed 0 bases, with 23 bases lying between them.

The table lists this clonotype with a few counts. The chain links TRBV7-2 to TRBJ2-1, with D hard to call. Germline V gene lookup returns CDR1 SGHTA and CDR2 FQGNSA. V lost 1 base and J 3 bases, leaving 7 bases between the germline ends. The CDR3 consists of 14 residues. CDR3 nucleotides: TGTGCCAGCAGCTTAGTTGGTATCTACAATGAGCAGTTCTTC. It codes for CASSLVGIYNEQFF.

The J gene is TRBJ2-7, the V gene TRBV27; TRBD1 matches at 10 bases. Germline-derived CDR1 and CDR2 are MNHEY and SMNVEV (reference sequence). V was clipped by 5 bases and J by 9 bases; unmatched bases: 7. This CDR3 has 13 amino acids. DNA for the CDR3: TGTGCCAGCAGTGGAGGGGACAGGGGTGGGCAGTACTTC. The encoded protein is CASSGGDRGGQYF.

This clonotype has ten or more counts. The CDR3 nucleotides are TGTGCCAGCAAAATCCGGGACAACTACAATGAGCAGTTCTTC. Amino acids: CASKIRDNYNEQFF. The gene calls are TRBV2 and TRBJ2-1; perhaps TRBD1 as D (6 bases). This CDR3 is built from 14 residues. Germline V gene sequence: CDR1 SNHLY, CDR2 FYNNEI. V lost 7 bases and J lost 3, with 13 bases in between. Filled out from reference TRBV2 and TRBJ2-1, the complete variable domain reads EPEVTQTPSHQVTQMGQEVILRCVPISNHLYFYWYRQILGQKVEFLVSFYNNEISEKSEIFDDQFSVERPDGSNFTLKIRSTKLEDSAMYFCASKIRDNYNEQFFGPGTRLTVL.

The chain joins TRBV7-9 to TRBJ1-4; D is unresolved. V lost 3 bases to trimming and J lost 4 bases, with 12 bases between them. This CDR3 has 15 amino acids. Germline loops: CDR1 SEHNR, CDR2 FQNEAQ (reference sequence). Written as DNA, the CDR3 is TGTGCCAGCAGCTTCTTCCCGGCAGATAATGAAAAACTGTTTTTT. Translation gives CASSFFPADNEKLFF.

This clonotype came up a few times. The CDR3 coding sequence is TGTGCCAGCAGCCAAGAGTGGCTAGCGGGGGTTAACAATGAGCAGTTCTTC. Its translation is CASSQEWLAGVNNEQFF. This rearrangement joins TRBV4-2 to TRBJ2-1, with 10 bases aligning to TRBD2. The CDR3 is made up of 17 amino acids. Germline values: CDR1 LGHNA, CDR2 YNFKEQ. V lost 0 bases, J lost 5 bases, and 7 bases stayed unmatched.

In this sample, this clonotype turned up many times. The CDR3 here is CASSETRLEEKLFF. The CDR3 DNA is TGCGCCAGCAGCGAGACACGGCTTGAGGAAAAACTGTTTTTT. The chain is built from TRBV10-2 and TRBJ1-4; D is unresolved. This CDR3 comprises 14 residues. From germline, CDR1 is WSHSY and CDR2 SAAADI. V was shortened by 6 bases and J by 8 bases, with 16 bases between the two germline ends.

V and J are TRBV5-6 and TRBJ2-1; 16 nucleotides agree with TRBD2. This CDR3 has 17 amino acids. The germline CDR1 and CDR2 sequences are SGHDT and YYEEEE. Trimming cost V 4 bases and J 5 bases; bases outside gene matches: 6. This CDR3 reads CASSPGLAGGLNNEQFF. CDR3 coding DNA: TGTGCCAGCAGCCCGGGACTAGCGGGGGGGCTTAACAATGAGCAGTTCTTC.

The V and J genes are TRBV6-5 and TRBJ1-5, with D unclear. Trimming took off 2 bases at V and 1 base at J, with 12 bases between the two ends. Germline lookup yields CDR1 MNHEY and CDR2 SVGAGI. This CDR3 spans 16 amino acids. The CDR3 sequence is CASSYGPPRSNQPQHF. The CDR3 nucleotides are TGTGCCAGCAGTTACGGGCCCCCGCGCAGCAATCAGCCCCAGCATTTT.

This clonotype was seen repeatedly, ten times or more. The chain recombines TRBV5-5 with TRBJ1-5; D is uncertain. Per the germline V gene, CDR1 is SGHKS and CDR2 is YYEKEE (reference sequence). Trimming pared 0 bases from V and 0 bases from J, leaving 10 bases between. This CDR3 comprises 16 residues. CDR3 in amino acids: CASSLAGGYSNQPQHF. CDR3 nucleotide sequence: TGTGCCAGCAGCTTGGCGGGCGGATATAGCAATCAGCCCCAGCATTTT.

This clonotype was picked up many times. V usage is TRBV18 and J usage is TRBJ2-4; tentative D call: TRBD1 (6 bases). Trimming stripped 2 bases from V and 3 bases from J, with 11 bases between. CDR1 is KGHSH and CDR2 is LQKENI in the germline V gene. The CDR3 sequence is 15 residues long. This CDR3 is CASSPTGQVKNIQYF. Here the CDR3 DNA reads TGTGCCAGCTCACCAACAGGGCAAGTCAAAAACATTCAGTACTTC.

In its sample, this clonotype was seen a few times. The chain uses TRBV7-6 and TRBJ2-5; possibly TRBD1 for D (5 bases). This CDR3 is built from 13 residues. The germline V gene has CDR1 SGHVS and CDR2 FNYEAQ. The V end lost 5 bases, the J end lost 7 bases, and 14 bases lay between the germline ends. The CDR3 DNA follows: TGTGCCAGCAGCCCCGGCAGGGCTAGGACCCAGTACTTC. Translation gives CASSPGRARTQYF.

V gene TRBV6-1 combines with J gene TRBJ2-1, with D maybe TRBD1 (6 bases). The germline CDR1 and CDR2 sequences are MNHNS and SASEGT. V was clipped by 2 bases and J by 7 bases, with 15 bases between them. The length of the CDR3 is 15 residues. CDR3 bases: TGTGCCAGCAGTGAAAGGGCAGGGGAAGGGAATGAGCAGTTCTTC. Protein product: CASSERAGEGNEQFF.

The V gene is TRBV14, the J gene TRBJ2-3, with D unclear. V was clipped by 4 bases and J by 4 bases, with 9 bases between them. Germline V gene sequence: CDR1 SGHDN, CDR2 FVKESK. This CDR3 has 13 amino acids. CDR3 in DNA: TGTGCCAGCAGCCTGATAGAGGCAGATACGCAGTATTTT. Its translation is CASSLIEADTQYF.

This clonotype was counted ten times or more. The chain carries TRBV4-3 and TRBJ2-4; D remains unclear. CDR3 length: 16 residues. Trimming pared 1 base from V and 0 bases from J, leaving 10 bases between. CDR1 and CDR2 from the germline V gene are LGHNA and YSLEER. The CDR3 nucleotides are TGCGCCAGCAGCCAAGGGGTACATTTAGCCAAAAACATTCAGTACTTC. Its translation is CASSQGVHLAKNIQYF.

This clonotype came up many times. The chain links TRBV29-1 to TRBJ1-2, with TRBD1 identical over 9 bases. J gave up 4 bases and V 7 bases, and 4 bases lay outside the gene matches. The CDR3 runs 12 residues. Germline CDR1 SQVTM, CDR2 ANQGSEA. The CDR3 here is CSGRQGVYGYTF. DNA for the CDR3: TGCAGCGGCCGACAGGGGGTCTATGGCTACACCTTC. The full variable domain, completed using reference TRBV29-1 and TRBJ1-2, is SAVISQKPSRDICQRGTSLTIQCQVDSQVTMMFWYRQQPGQSLTLIATANQGSEATYESGFVIDKFPISRPNLTFSTLTVSNMSPEDSSIYLCSGRQGVYGYTFGSGTRLTVV.

This clonotype was picked up many times. This rearrangement joins TRBV10-3 to TRBJ2-7; unclear D gene. The CDR3 is 14 amino acids. CDR1 and CDR2 (germline): ENHRY, SYGVKD. The V end lost 3 bases, the J end lost 1 base, and 10 bases lay between the germline ends. As DNA, the CDR3 is TGTGCCATCAGTGACAGTGACCATTCCTACGAGCAGTACTTC. Its translation is CAISDSDHSYEQYF.

This clonotype was counted many times. The gene calls are TRBV20-1 and TRBJ1-1, with D hard to call. The CDR3 runs to 11 residues. V gave up 1 base and J gave up 10 bases, with 10 bases separating them. The germline gives CDR1 DFQATT, CDR2 SNEGSKA (reference sequence). The CDR3 sequence is CSARGGGVAFF. The CDR3, as DNA: TGCAGTGCTAGAGGGGGTGGAGTAGCTTTCTTT.

The rearrangement joins TRBV6-5 to TRBJ2-1, with D tentatively TRBD2 (6 bases). Between the trimmed V and J ends, which lost 4 bases and 15 bases, there was a span of 19 bases. CDR1 is MNHEY, CDR2 SVGAGI, per germline. CDR3 size: 13 residues. The CDR3 loop reads CASSSYAGTWAFF. CDR3 coding DNA: TGTGCCAGCAGTTCGTACGCGGGGACTTGGGCGTTCTTC.